The clone carrying this T cell receptor (beta chain) was observed a handful of times. What it recognizes is unknown. The V end was cut by 3 bases, the J end by 1 base, with 15 bases between. Germline V lookup: CDR1 KGHSH, CDR2 LQKENI. The length of the CDR3 is 16 residues. The data derive from a study of identical twins. Study conclusions and caveats: Insertions were fewer in abundant cord blood beta clonotypes, whereas memory repertoires showed none of this pattern.

Template switching introduced a universal primer site, and the cDNA bore unique molecular identifiers. One entry per CDR3 protein, called by TCRdb with MiXCR from the 5' RACE reads. This sample yields 410,000 or so distinct CDR3 sequences, of which less than 20% are seen a single time; 9.5% to 15% belongs to the top ten. The chain recombines TRBV18 with TRBJ1-1; D unclear. The specimen was naive T cells sorted from blood. The source is a man aged 50-60 years in good health. This CDR3 reads CASSPTIPVGNTEAFF. The DNA for the CDR3 is TGTGCCAGCTCACCGACTATTCCTGTGGGGAACACTGAAGCTTTCTTT.